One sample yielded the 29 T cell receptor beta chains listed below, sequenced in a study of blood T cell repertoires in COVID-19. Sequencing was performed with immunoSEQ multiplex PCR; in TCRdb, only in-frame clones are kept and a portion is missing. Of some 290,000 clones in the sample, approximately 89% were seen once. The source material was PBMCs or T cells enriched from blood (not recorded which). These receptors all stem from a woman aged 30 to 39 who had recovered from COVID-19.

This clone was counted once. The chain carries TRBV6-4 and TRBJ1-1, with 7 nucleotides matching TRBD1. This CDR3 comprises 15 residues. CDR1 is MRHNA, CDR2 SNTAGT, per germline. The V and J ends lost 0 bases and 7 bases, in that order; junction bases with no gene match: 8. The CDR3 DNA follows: TGTGCCAGCAGTGACTCCCCCGGGACAGCCAGTGAAGCTTTCTTT. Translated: CASSDSPGTASEAFF.

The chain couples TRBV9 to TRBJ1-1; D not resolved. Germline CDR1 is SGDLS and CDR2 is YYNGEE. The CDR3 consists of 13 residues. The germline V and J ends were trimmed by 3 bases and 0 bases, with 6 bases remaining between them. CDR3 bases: TGTGCCAGCAGCGCACAGTTGAACACTGAAGCTTTCTTT. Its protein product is CASSAQLNTEAFF.

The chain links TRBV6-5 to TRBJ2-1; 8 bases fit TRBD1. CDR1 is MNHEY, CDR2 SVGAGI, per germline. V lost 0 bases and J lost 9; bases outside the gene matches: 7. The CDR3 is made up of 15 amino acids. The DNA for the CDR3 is TGTGCCAGCAGTTACTCGACAGGGGAACAGGCTGAGCAGTTCTTC. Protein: CASSYSTGEQAEQFF.

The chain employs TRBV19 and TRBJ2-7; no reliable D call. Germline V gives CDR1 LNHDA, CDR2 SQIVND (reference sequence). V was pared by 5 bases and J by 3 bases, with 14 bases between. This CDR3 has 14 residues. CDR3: CASSSNSKLYEQYF. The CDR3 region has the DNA TGTGCCAGTAGTTCGAACAGCAAACTCTACGAGCAGTACTTC.

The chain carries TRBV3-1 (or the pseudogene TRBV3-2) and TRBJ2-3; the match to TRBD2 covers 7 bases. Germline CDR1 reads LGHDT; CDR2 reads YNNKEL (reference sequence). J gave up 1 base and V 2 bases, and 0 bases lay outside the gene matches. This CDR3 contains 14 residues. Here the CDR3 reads CASSQSGGTDTQYF. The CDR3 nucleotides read TGTGCCAGCAGCCAAAGCGGGGGCACAGATACGCAGTATTTT.

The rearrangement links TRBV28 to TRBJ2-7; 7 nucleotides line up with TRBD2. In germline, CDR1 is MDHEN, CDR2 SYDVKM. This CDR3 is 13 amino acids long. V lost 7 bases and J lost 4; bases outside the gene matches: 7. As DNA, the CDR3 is TGTGCCAGCATTCCTGGGGGGGGGTACGAGCAGTACTTC. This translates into CASIPGGGYEQYF.

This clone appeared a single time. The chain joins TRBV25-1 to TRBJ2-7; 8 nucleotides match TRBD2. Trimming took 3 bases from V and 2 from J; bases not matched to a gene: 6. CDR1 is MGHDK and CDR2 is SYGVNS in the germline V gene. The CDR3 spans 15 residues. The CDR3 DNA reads TGTGCCAGCAGTGACCTTAGCGGGAACCCCTACGAGCAGTACTTC. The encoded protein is CASSDLSGNPYEQYF.

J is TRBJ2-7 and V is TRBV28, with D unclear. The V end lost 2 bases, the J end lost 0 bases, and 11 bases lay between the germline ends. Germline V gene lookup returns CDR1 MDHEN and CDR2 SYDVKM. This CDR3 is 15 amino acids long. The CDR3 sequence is CASSLVSVSSYEQYF. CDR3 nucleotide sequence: TGTGCCAGCAGTTTAGTCTCCGTCAGCTCCTACGAGCAGTACTTC.

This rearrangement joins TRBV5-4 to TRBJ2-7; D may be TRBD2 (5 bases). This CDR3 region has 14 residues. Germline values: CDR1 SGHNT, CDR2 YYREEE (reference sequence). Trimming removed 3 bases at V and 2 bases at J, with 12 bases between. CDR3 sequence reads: CASSSDWYTYEQYF. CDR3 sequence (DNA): TGTGCCAGCAGCTCGGACTGGTACACCTACGAGCAGTACTTC. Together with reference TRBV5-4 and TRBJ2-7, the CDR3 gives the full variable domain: ETGVTQSPTHLIKTRGQQVTLRCSSQSGHNTVSWYQQALGQGPQFIFQYYREEENGRGNFPPRFSGLQFPNYSSELNVNALELDDSALYLCASSSDWYTYEQYFGPGTRLTVT.

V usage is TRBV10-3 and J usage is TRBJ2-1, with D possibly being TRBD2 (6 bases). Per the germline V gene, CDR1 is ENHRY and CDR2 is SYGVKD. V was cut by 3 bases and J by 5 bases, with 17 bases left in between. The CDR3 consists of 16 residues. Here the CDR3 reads CAISEMGLATNNEQFF. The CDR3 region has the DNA TGTGCCATCAGTGAAATGGGGCTAGCGACCAACAATGAGCAGTTCTTC.

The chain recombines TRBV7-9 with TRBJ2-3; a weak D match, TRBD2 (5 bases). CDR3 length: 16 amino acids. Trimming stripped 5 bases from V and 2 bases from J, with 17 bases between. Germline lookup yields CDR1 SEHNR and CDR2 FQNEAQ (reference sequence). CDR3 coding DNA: TGTGCCAGCAGCCCTTATTTCGGACTGAACACAGATACGCAGTATTTT. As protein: CASSPYFGLNTDTQYF.

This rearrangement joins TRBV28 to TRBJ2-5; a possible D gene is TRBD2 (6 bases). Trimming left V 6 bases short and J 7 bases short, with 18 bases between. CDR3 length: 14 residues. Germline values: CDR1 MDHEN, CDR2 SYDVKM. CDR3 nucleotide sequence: TGTGCCAGCAGCCCCCCGGGGGTACTGGGGACCCAGTACTTC. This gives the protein CASSPPGVLGTQYF.

The CDR3 loop is CASSLYIRPEGSYNEQFF. DNA of the CDR3: TGTGCCAGCAGCTTATATATCAGGCCCGAGGGCTCCTACAATGAGCAGTTCTTC. The chain uses TRBV11-2 and TRBJ2-1; D might be TRBD2 (5 bases). Germline loops: CDR1 SGHAT, CDR2 FQNNGV. The CDR3 extends over 18 amino acids. V lost 2 bases and J lost 0, with 17 bases in between.

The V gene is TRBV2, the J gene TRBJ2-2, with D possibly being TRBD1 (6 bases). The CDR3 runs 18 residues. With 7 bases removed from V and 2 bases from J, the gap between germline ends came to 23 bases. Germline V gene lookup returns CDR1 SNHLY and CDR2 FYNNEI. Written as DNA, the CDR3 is TGTGCCAGCACCCTACCTCCCACCGGGACACTAAACACCGGGGAGCTGTTTTTT. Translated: CASTLPPTGTLNTGELFF. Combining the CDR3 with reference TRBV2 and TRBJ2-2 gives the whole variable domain EPEVTQTPSHQVTQMGQEVILRCVPISNHLYFYWYRQILGQKVEFLVSFYNNEISEKSEIFDDQFSVERPDGSNFTLKIRSTKLEDSAMYFCASTLPPTGTLNTGELFFGEGSRLTVL.

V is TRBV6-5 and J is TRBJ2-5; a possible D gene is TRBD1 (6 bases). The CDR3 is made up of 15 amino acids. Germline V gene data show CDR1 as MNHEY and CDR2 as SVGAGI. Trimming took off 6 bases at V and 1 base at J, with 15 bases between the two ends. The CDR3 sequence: CASSNLQGPQETQYF. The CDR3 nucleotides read TGTGCCAGCAGCAACCTACAGGGACCCCAAGAGACCCAGTACTTC.

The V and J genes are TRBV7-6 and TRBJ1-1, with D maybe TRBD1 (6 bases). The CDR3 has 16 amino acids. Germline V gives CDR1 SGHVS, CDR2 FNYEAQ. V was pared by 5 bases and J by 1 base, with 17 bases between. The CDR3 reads CASSPPTWTENTEAFF. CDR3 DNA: TGTGCCAGCAGCCCTCCCACCTGGACAGAGAACACTGAAGCTTTCTTT.

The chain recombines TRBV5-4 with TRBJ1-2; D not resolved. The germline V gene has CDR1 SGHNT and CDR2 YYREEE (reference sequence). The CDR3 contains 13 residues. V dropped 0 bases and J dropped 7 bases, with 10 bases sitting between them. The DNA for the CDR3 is TGTGCCAGCAGCTTGGGTCGGGTAACTGGCTACACCTTC. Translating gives CASSLGRVTGYTF. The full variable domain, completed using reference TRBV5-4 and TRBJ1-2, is ETGVTQSPTHLIKTRGQQVTLRCSSQSGHNTVSWYQQALGQGPQFIFQYYREEENGRGNFPPRFSGLQFPNYSSELNVNALELDDSALYLCASSLGRVTGYTFGSGTRLTVV.

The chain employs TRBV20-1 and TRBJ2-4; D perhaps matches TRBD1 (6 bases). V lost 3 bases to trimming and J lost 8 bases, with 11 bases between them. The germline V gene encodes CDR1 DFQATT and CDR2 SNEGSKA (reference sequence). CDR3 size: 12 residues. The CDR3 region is CSASLTGHIQYF. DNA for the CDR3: TGCAGTGCTAGTTTGACAGGCCACATTCAGTACTTC.

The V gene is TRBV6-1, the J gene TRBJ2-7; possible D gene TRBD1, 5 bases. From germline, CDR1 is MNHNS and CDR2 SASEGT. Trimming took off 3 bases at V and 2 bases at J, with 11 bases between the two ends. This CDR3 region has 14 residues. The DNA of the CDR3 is TGTGCCAGCAGTGATACAGGTAGGGCCTACGAGCAGTACTTC. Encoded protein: CASSDTGRAYEQYF.

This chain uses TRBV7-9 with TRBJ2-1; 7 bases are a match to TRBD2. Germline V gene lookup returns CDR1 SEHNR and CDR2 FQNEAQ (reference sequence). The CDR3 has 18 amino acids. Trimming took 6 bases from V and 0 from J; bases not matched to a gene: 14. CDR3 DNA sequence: TGTGCCAGCAGAAAACCCCTTGGGGGAGGGTCCTCCTACAATGAGCAGTTCTTC. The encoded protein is CASRKPLGGGSSYNEQFF.

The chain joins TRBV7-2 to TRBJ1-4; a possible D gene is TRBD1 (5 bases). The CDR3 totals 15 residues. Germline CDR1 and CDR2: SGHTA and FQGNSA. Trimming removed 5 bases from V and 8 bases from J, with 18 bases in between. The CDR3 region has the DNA TGTGCCAGCAGCCCAGACAGCCATTGGGAAGAAAAACTGTTTTTT. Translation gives CASSPDSHWEEKLFF.

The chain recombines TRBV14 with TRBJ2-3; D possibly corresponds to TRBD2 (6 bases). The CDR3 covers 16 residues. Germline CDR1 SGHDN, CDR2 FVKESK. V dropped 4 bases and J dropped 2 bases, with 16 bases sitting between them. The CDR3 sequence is CASSRWRGTNTDTQYF. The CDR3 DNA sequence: TGTGCCAGCAGCCGGTGGAGGGGCACTAACACAGATACGCAGTATTTT.

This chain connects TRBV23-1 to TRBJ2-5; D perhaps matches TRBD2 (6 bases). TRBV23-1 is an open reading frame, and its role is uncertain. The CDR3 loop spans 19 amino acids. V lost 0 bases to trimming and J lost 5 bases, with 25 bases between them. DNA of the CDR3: TGCGCCAGCAGTCAATCTAGGACCCCGGCGGGGTGCATGTCGGAGACCCAGTACTTC. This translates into CASSQSRTPAGCMSETQYF.

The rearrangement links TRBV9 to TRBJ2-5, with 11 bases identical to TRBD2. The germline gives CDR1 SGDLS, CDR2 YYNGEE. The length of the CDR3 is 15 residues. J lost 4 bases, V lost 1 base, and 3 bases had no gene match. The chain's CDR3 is CASSVRLAGGETQYF. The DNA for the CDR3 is TGTGCCAGCAGCGTACGGCTAGCGGGAGGAGAGACCCAGTACTTC. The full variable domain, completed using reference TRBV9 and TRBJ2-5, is DSGVTQTPKHLITATGQRVTLRCSPRSGDLSVYWYQQSLDQGLQFLIQYYNGEERAKGNILERFSAQQFPDLHSELNLSSLELGDSALYFCASSVRLAGGETQYFGPGTRLLVL.

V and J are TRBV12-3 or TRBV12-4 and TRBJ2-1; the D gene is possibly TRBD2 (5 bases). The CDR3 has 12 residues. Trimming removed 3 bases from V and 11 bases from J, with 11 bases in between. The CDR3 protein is CASSFPDLKQFF. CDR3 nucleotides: TGTGCCAGCAGTTTTCCGGACTTGAAGCAGTTCTTC.

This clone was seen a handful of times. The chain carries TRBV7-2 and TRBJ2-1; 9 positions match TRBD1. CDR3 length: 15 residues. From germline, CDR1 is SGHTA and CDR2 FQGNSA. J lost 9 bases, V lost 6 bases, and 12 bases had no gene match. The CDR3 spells CASSLNRGRFGEQFF. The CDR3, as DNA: TGTGCCAGCAGTTTGAACAGGGGGCGCTTTGGTGAGCAGTTCTTC.

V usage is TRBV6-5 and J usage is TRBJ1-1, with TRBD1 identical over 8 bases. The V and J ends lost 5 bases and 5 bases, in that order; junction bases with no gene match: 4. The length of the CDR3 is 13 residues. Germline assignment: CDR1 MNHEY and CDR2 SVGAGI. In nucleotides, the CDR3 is TGTGCCAGCAGTCTCACAGGGGGGACTGAAGCTTTCTTT. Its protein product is CASSLTGGTEAFF.

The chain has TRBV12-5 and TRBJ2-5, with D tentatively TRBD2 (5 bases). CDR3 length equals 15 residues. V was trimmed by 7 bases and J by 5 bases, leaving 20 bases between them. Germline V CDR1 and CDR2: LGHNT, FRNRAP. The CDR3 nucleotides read TGTGCTAGTGCCCCCGGAGCGGACGTTAGTGAGACCCAGTACTTC. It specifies CASAPGADVSETQYF.

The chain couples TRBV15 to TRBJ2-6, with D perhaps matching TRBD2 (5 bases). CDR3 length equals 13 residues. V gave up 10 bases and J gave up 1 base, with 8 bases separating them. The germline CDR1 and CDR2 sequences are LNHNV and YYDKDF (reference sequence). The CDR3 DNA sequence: TGTGCCAGCCGGGGATCTGGGGCCAACGTCCTGACTTTC. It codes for CASRGSGANVLTF.